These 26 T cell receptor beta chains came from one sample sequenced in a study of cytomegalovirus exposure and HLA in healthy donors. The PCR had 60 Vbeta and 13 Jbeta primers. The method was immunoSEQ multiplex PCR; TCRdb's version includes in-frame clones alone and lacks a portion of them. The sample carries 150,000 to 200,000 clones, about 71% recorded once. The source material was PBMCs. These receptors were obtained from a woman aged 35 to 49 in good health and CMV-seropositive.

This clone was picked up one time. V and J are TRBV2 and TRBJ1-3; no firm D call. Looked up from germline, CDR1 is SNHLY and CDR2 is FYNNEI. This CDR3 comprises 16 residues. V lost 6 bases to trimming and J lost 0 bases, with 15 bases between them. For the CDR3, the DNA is TGTGCCAGCAGCGAGGAGGGCAGAAACTCTGGAAACACCATATATTTT. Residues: CASSEEGRNSGNTIYF.

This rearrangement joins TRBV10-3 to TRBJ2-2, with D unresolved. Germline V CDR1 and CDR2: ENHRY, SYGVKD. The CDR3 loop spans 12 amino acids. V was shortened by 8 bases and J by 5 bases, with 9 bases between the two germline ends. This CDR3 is CAIGEVTGELFF. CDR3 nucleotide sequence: TGTGCCATCGGAGAGGTAACCGGGGAGCTGTTTTTT.

The CDR3 region has the DNA TGTGCCAGCGATCCGGGACTAGCGGGAGGGGGGGACAATGAGCAGTTCTTC. This sequence encodes CASDPGLAGGGDNEQFF. This chain uses TRBV28 with TRBJ2-1, with TRBD2 matching over 16 bases. The germline V gene has CDR1 MDHEN and CDR2 SYDVKM. The CDR3 sequence is 17 residues long. Losses at the gene ends were 8 bases for V and 5 bases for J; bases not matched to a gene: 9.

The CDR3 protein is CASSPHSGSSYNEQFF. The CDR3 region has the DNA TGTGCCAGCAGCCCCCATAGCGGGTCCTCCTACAATGAGCAGTTCTTC. V gene TRBV7-9 combines with J gene TRBJ2-1, with 7 bases identical to TRBD2. The length of the CDR3 is 16 residues. Germline V gives CDR1 SEHNR, CDR2 FQNEAQ (reference sequence). With 5 bases clipped from V and 0 bases from J, the junction kept 7 bases outside the gene matches.

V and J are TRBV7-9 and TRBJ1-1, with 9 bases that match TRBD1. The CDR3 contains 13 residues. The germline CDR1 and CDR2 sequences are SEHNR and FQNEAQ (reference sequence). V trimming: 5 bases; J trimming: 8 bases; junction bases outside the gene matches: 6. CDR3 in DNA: TGTGCCAGCAGCCCACAGGGGGCTCGGGAAGCTTTCTTT. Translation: CASSPQGAREAFF.

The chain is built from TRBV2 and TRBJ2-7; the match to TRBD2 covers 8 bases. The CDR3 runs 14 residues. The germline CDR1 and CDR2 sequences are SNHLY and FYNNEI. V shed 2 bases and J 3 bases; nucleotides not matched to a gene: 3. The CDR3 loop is CASSESGGVYEQYF. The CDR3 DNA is TGTGCCAGCAGTGAAAGCGGGGGAGTCTACGAGCAGTACTTC.

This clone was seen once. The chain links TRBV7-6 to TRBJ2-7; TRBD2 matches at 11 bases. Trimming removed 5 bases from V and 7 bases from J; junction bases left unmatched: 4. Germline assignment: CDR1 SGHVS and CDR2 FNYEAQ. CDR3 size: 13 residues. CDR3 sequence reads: CASSPLAGGEQYF. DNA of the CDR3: TGTGCCAGCAGCCCGCTAGCGGGGGGTGAGCAGTACTTC.

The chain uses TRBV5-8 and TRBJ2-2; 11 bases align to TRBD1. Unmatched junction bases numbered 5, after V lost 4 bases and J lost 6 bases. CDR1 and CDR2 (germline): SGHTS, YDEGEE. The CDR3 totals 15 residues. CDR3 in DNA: TGTGCCAGCAGCCCCGGGACAGGGGGAGCCGGGGAGCTGTTTTTT. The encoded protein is CASSPGTGGAGELFF.

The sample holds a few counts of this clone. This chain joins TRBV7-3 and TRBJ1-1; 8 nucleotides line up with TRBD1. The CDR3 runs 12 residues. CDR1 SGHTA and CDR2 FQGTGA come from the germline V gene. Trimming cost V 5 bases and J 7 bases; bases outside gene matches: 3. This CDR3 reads CASSRGTGEAFF. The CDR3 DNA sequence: TGTGCCAGCAGCCGGGGGACAGGTGAAGCTTTCTTT. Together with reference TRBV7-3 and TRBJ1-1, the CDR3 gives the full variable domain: GAGVSQTPSNKVTEKGKYVELRCDPISGHTALYWYRQSLGQGPEFLIYFQGTGAADDSGLPNDRFFAVRPEGSVSTLKIQRTERGDSAVYLCASSRGTGEAFFGQGTRLTVV.

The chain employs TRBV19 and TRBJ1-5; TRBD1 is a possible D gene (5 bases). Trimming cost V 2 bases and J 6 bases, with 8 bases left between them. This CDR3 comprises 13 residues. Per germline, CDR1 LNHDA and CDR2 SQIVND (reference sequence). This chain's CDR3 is CASSIQGSQPQHF. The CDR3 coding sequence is TGTGCCAGTAGTATACAGGGTAGTCAGCCCCAGCATTTT.

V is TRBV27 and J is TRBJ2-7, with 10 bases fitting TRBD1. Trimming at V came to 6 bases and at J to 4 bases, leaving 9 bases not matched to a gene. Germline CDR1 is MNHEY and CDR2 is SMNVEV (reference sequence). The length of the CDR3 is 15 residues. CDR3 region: CASSRTGTGVYEQYF. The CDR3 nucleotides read TGTGCCAGCAGCAGAACCGGGACAGGGGTATACGAGCAGTACTTC.

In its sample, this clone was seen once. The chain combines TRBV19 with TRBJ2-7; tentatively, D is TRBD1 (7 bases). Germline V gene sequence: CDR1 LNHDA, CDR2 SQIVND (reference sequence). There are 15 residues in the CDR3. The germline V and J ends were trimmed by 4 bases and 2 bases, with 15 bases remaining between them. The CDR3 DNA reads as TGTGCCAGTAGTACTGAGACAGGGACTCCCTACGAGCAGTACTTC. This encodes CASSTETGTPYEQYF.

Here the CDR3 reads CASSDSTSSGTDTQYF. CDR3 bases: TGTGCCAGCAGTGACTCGACGTCTAGCGGCACAGATACGCAGTATTTT. The chain recombines TRBV6-4 with TRBJ2-3; perhaps TRBD2 as D (6 bases). The CDR3 covers 16 residues. CDR1 and CDR2 (germline): MRHNA, SNTAGT. V lost 0 bases and J lost 1, with 11 bases in between.

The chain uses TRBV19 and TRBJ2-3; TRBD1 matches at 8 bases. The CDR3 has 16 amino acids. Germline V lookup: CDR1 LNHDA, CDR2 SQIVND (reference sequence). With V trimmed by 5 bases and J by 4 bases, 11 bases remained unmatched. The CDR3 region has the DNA TGTGCCAGTAGTGCCTGGACAGGGTCGTTGTCAGATACGCAGTATTTT. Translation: CASSAWTGSLSDTQYF. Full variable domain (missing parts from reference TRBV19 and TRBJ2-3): DGGITQSPKYLFRKEGQNVTLSCEQNLNHDAMYWYRQDPGQGLRLIYYSQIVNDFQKGDIAEGYSVSREKKESFPLTVTSAQKNPTAFYLCASSAWTGSLSDTQYFGPGTRLTVL.

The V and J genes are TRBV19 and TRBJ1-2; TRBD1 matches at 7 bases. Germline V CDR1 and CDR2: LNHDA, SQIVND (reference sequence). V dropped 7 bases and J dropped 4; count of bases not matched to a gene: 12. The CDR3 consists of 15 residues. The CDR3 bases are TGTGCCAGTACTCCCAACAGGGGAGTGGGCTATGGCTACACCTTC. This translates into CASTPNRGVGYGYTF.

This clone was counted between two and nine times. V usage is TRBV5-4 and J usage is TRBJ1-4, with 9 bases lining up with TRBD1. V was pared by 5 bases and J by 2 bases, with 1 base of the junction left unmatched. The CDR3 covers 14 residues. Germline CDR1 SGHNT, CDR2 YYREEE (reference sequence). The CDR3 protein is CASRGTGTNEKLFF. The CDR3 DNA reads TGTGCCAGCAGAGGGACAGGGACTAATGAAAAACTGTTTTTT.

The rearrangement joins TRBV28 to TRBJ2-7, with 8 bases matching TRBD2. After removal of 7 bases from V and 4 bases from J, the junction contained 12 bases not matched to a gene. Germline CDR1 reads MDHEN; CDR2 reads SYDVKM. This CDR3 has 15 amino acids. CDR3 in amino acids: CASISNREGGYEQYF. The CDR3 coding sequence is TGTGCCAGCATCTCCAACCGGGAGGGTGGGTACGAGCAGTACTTC.

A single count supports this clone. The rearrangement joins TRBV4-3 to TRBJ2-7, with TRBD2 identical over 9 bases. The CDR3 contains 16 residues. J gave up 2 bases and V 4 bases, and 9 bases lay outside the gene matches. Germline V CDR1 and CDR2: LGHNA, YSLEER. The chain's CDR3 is CASSPRLAGFTYEQYF. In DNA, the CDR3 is TGCGCCAGCAGCCCTCGGCTAGCGGGGTTCACCTACGAGCAGTACTTC.

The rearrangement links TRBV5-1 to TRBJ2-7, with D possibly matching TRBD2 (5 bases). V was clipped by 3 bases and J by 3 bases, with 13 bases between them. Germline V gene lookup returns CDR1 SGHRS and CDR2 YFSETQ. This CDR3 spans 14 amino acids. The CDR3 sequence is CASSSSGKYYEQYF. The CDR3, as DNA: TGCGCCAGCAGCTCTTCGGGAAAGTACTACGAGCAGTACTTC.

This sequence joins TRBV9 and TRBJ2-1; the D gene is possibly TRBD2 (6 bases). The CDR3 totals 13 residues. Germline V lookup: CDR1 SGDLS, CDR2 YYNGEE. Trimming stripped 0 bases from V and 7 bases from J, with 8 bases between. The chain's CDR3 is CASSVGRENEQFF. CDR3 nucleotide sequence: TGTGCCAGCAGCGTAGGGAGGGAAAATGAGCAGTTCTTC.

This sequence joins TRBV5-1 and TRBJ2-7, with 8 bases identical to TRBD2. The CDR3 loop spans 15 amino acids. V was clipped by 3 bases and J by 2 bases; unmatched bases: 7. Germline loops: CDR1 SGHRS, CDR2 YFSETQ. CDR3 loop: CASSSPGTRAYEQYF. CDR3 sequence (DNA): TGCGCCAGCAGCTCTCCCGGGACTAGAGCCTACGAGCAGTACTTC. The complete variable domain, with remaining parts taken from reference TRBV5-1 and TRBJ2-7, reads KAGVTQTPRYLIKTRGQQVTLSCSPISGHRSVSWYQQTPGQGLQFLFEYFSETQRNKGNFPGRFSGRQFSNSRSEMNVSTLELGDSALYLCASSSPGTRAYEQYFGPGTRLTVT.

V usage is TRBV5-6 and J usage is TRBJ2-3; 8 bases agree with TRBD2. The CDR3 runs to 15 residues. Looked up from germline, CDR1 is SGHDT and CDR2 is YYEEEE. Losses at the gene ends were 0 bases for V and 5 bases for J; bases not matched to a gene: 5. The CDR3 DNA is TGTGCCAGCAGCTTGGGACTAGCGAGCCGAGATACGCAGTATTTT. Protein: CASSLGLASRDTQYF.

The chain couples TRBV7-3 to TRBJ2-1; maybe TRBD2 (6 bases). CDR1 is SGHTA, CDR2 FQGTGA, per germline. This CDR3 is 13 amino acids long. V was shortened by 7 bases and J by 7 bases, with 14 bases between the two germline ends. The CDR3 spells CASTSGGLNEQFF. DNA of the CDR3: TGTGCCAGCACTTCCGGGGGATTAAATGAGCAGTTCTTC.

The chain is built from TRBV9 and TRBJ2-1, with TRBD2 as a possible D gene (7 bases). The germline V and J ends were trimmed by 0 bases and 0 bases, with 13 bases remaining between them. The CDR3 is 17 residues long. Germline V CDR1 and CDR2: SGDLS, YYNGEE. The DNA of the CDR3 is TGTGCCAGCAGCGTAGACAGAGGGGGGGCCTCCTACAATGAGCAGTTCTTC. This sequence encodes CASSVDRGGASYNEQFF. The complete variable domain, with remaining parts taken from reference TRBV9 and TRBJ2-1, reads DSGVTQTPKHLITATGQRVTLRCSPRSGDLSVYWYQQSLDQGLQFLIQYYNGEERAKGNILERFSAQQFPDLHSELNLSSLELGDSALYFCASSVDRGGASYNEQFFGPGTRLTVL.

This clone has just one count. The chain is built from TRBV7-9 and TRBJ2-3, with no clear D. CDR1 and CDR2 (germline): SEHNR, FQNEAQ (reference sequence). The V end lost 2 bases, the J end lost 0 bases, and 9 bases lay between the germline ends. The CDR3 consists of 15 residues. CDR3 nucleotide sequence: TGTGCCAGCAGCTTACTTCAGGCTAGCACAGATACGCAGTATTTT. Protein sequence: CASSLLQASTDTQYF. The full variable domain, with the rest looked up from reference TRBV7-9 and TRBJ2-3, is DTGVSQNPRHKITKRGQNVTFRCDPISEHNRLYWYRQTLGQGPEFLTYFQNEAQLEKSRLLSDRFSAERPKGSFSTLEIQRTEQGDSAMYLCASSLLQASTDTQYFGPGTRLTVL.

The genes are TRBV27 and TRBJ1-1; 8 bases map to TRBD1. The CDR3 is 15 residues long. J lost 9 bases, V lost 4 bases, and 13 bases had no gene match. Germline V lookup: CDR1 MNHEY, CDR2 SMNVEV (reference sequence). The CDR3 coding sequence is TGTGCCAGCAGTTATGGCAGGGGGCTAGTCGGCAAAGCTTTCTTT. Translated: CASSYGRGLVGKAFF.